Presented here are 3 T cell receptor beta chains from one specimen sequenced in a study of cytomegalovirus exposure and HLA in healthy donors (dated by TCRdb to between 2016 and 2019). Library creation used the immunoSEQ multiplex PCR assay. The multiplex PCR relied on a mix of 60 forward primers for TCR Vbeta segments and 13 reverse primers for TCR Jbeta segments. Imported from immuneACCESS, the table was reduced by TCRdb to in-frame sequences with V and J called. These copies leave out some clones; in studies compared against another copy, an unresolved V gene accounts for under half, and the cause of the remainder is not known. This sample is represented by 150,000 to 200,000 clones; about four fifths of them were singletons. The ten most abundant clones make up more than 1.5% of the sample. The sample was PBMCs. Source of these receptors: a woman aged 50 to 60 in good health and CMV-seronegative.

The V and J genes are TRBV6-4 and TRBJ2-6; D might be TRBD1 (6 bases). This CDR3 has 16 amino acids. The V gene lost 4 bases and the J gene lost 0 bases, with 10 bases spanning the gap. Germline V gives CDR1 MRHNA, CDR2 SNTAGT. In DNA form, the CDR3 reads TGTGCCAGCAGTGTTGGGGGCTCCTCTGGGGCCAACGTCCTGACTTTC. Its protein product is CASSVGGSSGANVLTF.

This clone has only one observation. The V call is TRBV4-3, the J call TRBJ2-2; TRBD1 might be the D (5 bases). The CDR3 totals 14 residues. Between the trimmed V and J ends, which lost 0 bases and 7 bases, there was a span of 9 bases. CDR1 LGHNA and CDR2 YSLEER come from the germline V gene. This CDR3 is CASSQDRAVGELFF. CDR3 DNA sequence: TGCGCCAGCAGCCAAGACAGGGCGGTCGGGGAGCTGTTTTTT.

V usage is TRBV28 and J usage is TRBJ2-7; a possible D gene is TRBD2 (7 bases). V was shortened by 5 bases and J by 0 bases, with 14 bases between the two germline ends. This CDR3 comprises 15 residues. Germline CDR1 reads MDHEN; CDR2 reads SYDVKM. The CDR3 bases are TGTGCCAGCAGTCTCGGGGGCGGGAGCTCCTACGAGCAGTACTTC. The encoded protein is CASSLGGGSSYEQYF.